Detailed here is one T cell receptor (beta chain). The CDR3 is 17 residues long. Germline lookup yields CDR1 SGHTA and CDR2 FQGNSA. With V trimmed by 0 bases and J by 5 bases, 9 bases remained unmatched. Generated by immunoSEQ multiplex PCR, the TCRdb table keeps only in-frame clones and is missing some. The table includes 250,000 to 350,000 clones, roughly 87% detected once. This entry belongs to a study of blood T cell repertoires in COVID-19. This TCR derives from a woman aged 45-59 years who had recovered from COVID-19. This rearrangement joins TRBV7-2 to TRBJ2-2, with 7 bases lining up with TRBD1. The sample was peripheral blood. CDR3 loop: CASSLAAGGRWTGELFF. The CDR3 DNA sequence: TGTGCCAGCAGCTTAGCGGCAGGGGGAAGATGGACCGGGGAGCTGTTTTTT.